A single sample is the source of the 29 T cell receptor beta chains below, sequenced in a study of blood T cell repertoires in COVID-19. This table comes from immunoSEQ multiplex PCR, and its TCRdb copy is limited to in-frame clones, with some not included. This table has around 200,000 clones, around 86% appearing once. Sequenced sample: peripheral blood. All receptors come from a man aged 40-49 years with active or convalescent COVID-19.

The rearrangement uses TRBV28 and TRBJ1-6; no clear D gene. V dropped 5 bases and J dropped 7 bases, with 12 bases sitting between them. CDR3 length: 14 residues. The germline gives CDR1 MDHEN, CDR2 SYDVKM. CDR3 sequence reads: CASSPGGLNSPLHF. The CDR3 DNA is TGTGCCAGCAGTCCCGGAGGGCTAAATTCACCCCTCCACTTT.

J is TRBJ2-1 and V is TRBV9; maybe TRBD2 (5 bases). This CDR3 has 12 amino acids. Germline V CDR1 and CDR2: SGDLS, YYNGEE. V lost 0 bases to trimming and J lost 9 bases, with 7 bases between them. In DNA, the CDR3 is TGTGCCAGCAGCGTAGTCCGGGGTGAGCAGTTCTTC. This translates into CASSVVRGEQFF.

V usage is TRBV5-4 and J usage is TRBJ1-2, with D tentatively TRBD1 (6 bases). CDR3 size: 13 residues. Trimming left V 2 bases short and J 7 bases short, with 12 bases between. Germline CDR1 and CDR2: SGHNT and YYREEE (reference sequence). The DNA for the CDR3 is TGTGCCAGCAGCTTAGAAGGGGGAAGTGGCTACACCTTC. It specifies CASSLEGGSGYTF.

A word on this clone: Compared with germline, one end of the junction differs, possibly owing to a read error. As DNA, the CDR3 is TGTGCTAGCACCACTAGCTTAGTTTGGGGGGACTGGATGAACACTGAAGCTTTCTTT. It yields the protein CASTTSLVWGDWMNTEAFF. The chain employs TRBV7-7 and TRBJ1-1; a possible D gene is TRBD1 (5 bases). Germline V gene lookup returns CDR1 SSHAT and CDR2 FNYEAQ (reference sequence). The CDR3 has 19 residues.

The chain couples TRBV27 to TRBJ2-2; D might be TRBD1 (5 bases). Germline V lookup: CDR1 MNHEY, CDR2 SMNVEV (reference sequence). The CDR3 consists of 14 residues. Trimming removed 6 bases at V and 2 bases at J, with 10 bases between. CDR3 loop: CASSSTGNTGELFF. CDR3 bases: TGTGCCAGCAGCTCCACAGGAAACACCGGGGAGCTGTTTTTT.

This sequence joins TRBV19 and TRBJ1-4; maybe TRBD1 (5 bases). Germline CDR1 and CDR2: LNHDA and SQIVND (reference sequence). The CDR3 extends over 12 amino acids. Trimming pared 7 bases from V and 8 bases from J, leaving 11 bases between. For the CDR3, the DNA is TGTGCCAGTACTGGGACTGTAGAAAAACTGTTTTTT. Its translation: CASTGTVEKLFF.

The V call is TRBV4-1, the J call TRBJ2-7; D call uncertain. Deletions cut 2 bases from V and 0 bases from J, with 11 bases between. The germline V gene encodes CDR1 MGHRA and CDR2 YSYEKL. The CDR3 totals 15 residues. DNA for the CDR3: TGCGCCAGCAGCCAACCCCCGGCAGGCTCCTACGAGCAGTACTTC. This translates into CASSQPPAGSYEQYF.

Comment on this clone: This sample also contains other DNA sequences that code for the same CDR3. The CDR3 is CASSQGQGLNTEAFF. The CDR3 DNA reads TGTGCCAGCAGCCAGGGCCAGGGTTTGAACACTGAAGCTTTCTTT. The chain couples TRBV3-1 (or the pseudogene TRBV3-2) to TRBJ1-1; D perhaps matches TRBD1 (5 bases). This CDR3 comprises 15 residues. Germline assignment: CDR1 LGHDT and CDR2 YNNKEL (reference sequence). V lost 3 bases to trimming and J lost 0 bases, with 11 bases between them.

The chain combines TRBV5-3 with TRBJ2-3, with D perhaps matching TRBD1 (6 bases). TRBV5-3 is an ORF for which the function is uncertain. The CDR3 totals 15 residues. Deletions cut 5 bases from V and 3 bases from J, with 16 bases between. CDR3 loop: CARSYRDKETDTQYF. DNA of the CDR3: TGTGCCAGAAGTTACCGGGACAAAGAGACAGATACGCAGTATTTT.

The chain combines TRBV28 with TRBJ2-2, with a possible D match to TRBD2 (6 bases). The CDR3 loop spans 15 amino acids. Trimming left V 6 bases short and J 0 bases short, with 11 bases between. From germline, CDR1 is MDHEN and CDR2 SYDVKM. CDR3 region: CASSDWGANTGELFF. The CDR3 bases are TGTGCCAGCAGCGACTGGGGGGCGAACACCGGGGAGCTGTTTTTT.

The V gene is TRBV12-3 or TRBV12-4, the J gene TRBJ1-1; unclear D gene. V lost 0 bases and J 10 bases, leaving 9 bases between the germline ends. CDR3 length: 12 residues. As DNA, the CDR3 is TGTGCCAGCAGTTTAGCGGGCATGCGAGCTTTCTTT. Amino acids: CASSLAGMRAFF.

The chain couples TRBV27 to TRBJ2-7, with D maybe TRBD2 (6 bases). CDR1 is MNHEY and CDR2 is SMNVEV in the germline V gene (reference sequence). The CDR3 is made up of 16 amino acids. V lost 6 bases and J 2 bases, leaving 20 bases between the germline ends. CDR3 in DNA: TGTGCCAGCAGCCCGAAGGGTCTAGCGCGAACCTACGAGCAGTACTTC. Protein sequence: CASSPKGLARTYEQYF.

The chain has TRBV2 and TRBJ2-4, with 8 bases lining up with TRBD1. Germline-derived CDR1 and CDR2 are SNHLY and FYNNEI. J lost 4 bases, V lost 4 bases, and 3 bases had no gene match. The CDR3 spans 14 residues. The CDR3 nucleotides read TGTGCCAGCAGTGTGGGACAGGCGAAAAACATTCAGTACTTC. Residues: CASSVGQAKNIQYF. The variable domain in full, with the rest retrieved from reference TRBV2 and TRBJ2-4, is EPEVTQTPSHQVTQMGQEVILRCVPISNHLYFYWYRQILGQKVEFLVSFYNNEISEKSEIFDDQFSVERPDGSNFTLKIRSTKLEDSAMYFCASSVGQAKNIQYFGAGTRLSVL.

The chain joins TRBV28 to TRBJ1-1, with a possible D match to TRBD1 (5 bases). The germline gives CDR1 MDHEN, CDR2 SYDVKM. The CDR3 length is 11 residues. Trimming left V 6 bases short and J 10 bases short, with 12 bases between. CDR3 protein: CASRWAGGAFF. Here the CDR3 DNA reads TGTGCCAGCAGGTGGGCGGGGGGAGCTTTCTTT.

The chain uses TRBV6-5 and TRBJ2-7; 8 nucleotides align to TRBD1. This CDR3 comprises 13 residues. V was clipped by 10 bases and J by 3 bases; unmatched bases: 8. Germline CDR1 is MNHEY and CDR2 is SVGAGI. CDR3 protein: CATEGQVFYEQYF. The DNA for the CDR3 is TGTGCCACCGAGGGACAGGTCTTCTACGAGCAGTACTTC.

The chain links TRBV12-2 to TRBJ1-4; TRBD1 is the table's D call, not checked against the DNA. TRBV12-2 is shown as a pseudogene. The CDR3 has 12 amino acids. The CDR3: CALGATNEKLFF. CDR3 bases: TGTGCCTTGGGCGCAACTAATGAAAAACTGTTTTTT.

This clone turned up a few times. The chain recombines TRBV5-1 with TRBJ2-2; D possibly corresponds to TRBD2 (6 bases). The CDR3 spans 14 residues. V was cut by 6 bases and J by 4 bases, with 13 bases left in between. Germline CDR1 reads SGHRS; CDR2 reads YFSETQ. The CDR3 region has the DNA TGCGCCAGCATGGAGGGGCCGGGCACCGGGGAGCTGTTTTTT. Its protein is CASMEGPGTGELFF.

The J gene is TRBJ2-3, the V gene TRBV27; D may be TRBD2 (6 bases). The V end lost 5 bases, the J end lost 2 bases, and 14 bases lay between the germline ends. This CDR3 is built from 15 residues. Germline CDR1 MNHEY, CDR2 SMNVEV (reference sequence). The CDR3 reads CASSPLTRTTDTQYF. DNA of the CDR3: TGTGCCAGCAGTCCCCTGACTAGAACCACAGATACGCAGTATTTT.

V gene TRBV5-4 combines with J gene TRBJ2-2; D perhaps matches TRBD2 (5 bases). V was shortened by 2 bases and J by 0 bases, with 11 bases between the two germline ends. CDR1 and CDR2 (germline): SGHNT, YYREEE (reference sequence). CDR3 length: 16 amino acids. CDR3 in DNA: TGTGCCAGCAGCTTACTTACAGCGGCGAACACCGGGGAGCTGTTTTTT. Its translation is CASSLLTAANTGELFF.

The gene calls are TRBV10-2 and TRBJ2-5; tentatively, D is TRBD2 (6 bases). The germline gives CDR1 WSHSY, CDR2 SAAADI. CDR3 length: 14 residues. V was trimmed by 0 bases and J by 5 bases, leaving 10 bases between them. CDR3 residues: CASSESPGRETQYF. The CDR3 DNA sequence: TGCGCCAGCAGTGAGTCGCCGGGGAGGGAGACCCAGTACTTC.

The V call is TRBV6-6, the J call TRBJ1-2, with 9 bases lining up with TRBD1. CDR1 and CDR2 from the germline V gene are MNHNY and SVGAGI (reference sequence). The CDR3 runs to 13 residues. Germline trimming cut 6 bases from V and 8 bases from J; bases unmatched to any gene: 7. The CDR3 spells CASSRDREDGYTF. The CDR3 DNA is TGTGCCAGCAGCCGGGACAGGGAAGACGGCTACACCTTC.

This clone has only one observation. The chain uses TRBV2 and TRBJ1-5; D ambiguous. With 4 bases removed from V and 6 bases from J, the gap between germline ends came to 7 bases. The CDR3 totals 12 residues. Germline CDR1 and CDR2: SNHLY and FYNNEI. CDR3 region: CASSVEAQPQHF. CDR3 bases: TGTGCCAGCAGTGTGGAGGCTCAGCCCCAGCATTTT.

This clone was counted only a few times. In nucleotides, the CDR3 is TGTGCCAGCAGTTACCAGAACACTGAAGCTTTCTTT. Translated, it gives CASSYQNTEAFF. V usage is TRBV6-2 or TRBV6-3 and J usage is TRBJ1-1; D gene unclear. The CDR3 sequence is 12 residues long. V gave up 2 bases and J gave up 1 base, with 2 bases separating them. Looked up from germline, CDR1 is MNHEY and CDR2 is SVGEGT.

The V call is TRBV7-2, the J call TRBJ1-4; 7 nucleotides agree with TRBD1. There are 14 residues in the CDR3. The junction had 8 bases not matched to a gene; V was cut back by 5 bases and J by 8 bases. Germline V gives CDR1 SGHTA, CDR2 FQGNSA. CDR3 coding DNA: TGTGCCAGCAGCCCCACAGGGGTTGGGGAAAAACTGTTTTTT. This sequence encodes CASSPTGVGEKLFF.

This clone was detected a few times. V usage is TRBV7-3 and J usage is TRBJ1-2; no firm D call. The CDR3 consists of 13 residues. The germline V gene has CDR1 SGHTA and CDR2 FQGTGA. The V and J ends lost 0 bases and 10 bases respectively, with 12 bases between them. This CDR3 is CASSLTSSGDYTF. In nucleotides, the CDR3 is TGTGCCAGCAGCTTAACGTCGAGCGGAGACTACACCTTC.

The CDR3 reads CAARDRAKGYTF. For the CDR3, the DNA is TGTGCCGCCCGGGACAGGGCAAAAGGCTACACCTTC. The chain couples TRBV28 to TRBJ1-2; TRBD1 matches at 9 bases. The CDR3 is 12 amino acids. Germline values: CDR1 MDHEN, CDR2 SYDVKM. V lost 11 bases and J lost 8; bases outside the gene matches: 9.

The V and J genes are TRBV7-8 and TRBJ1-4; D is perhaps TRBD1 (5 bases). CDR1 and CDR2 from the germline V gene are SGHVS and FQNEAQ. The CDR3 loop spans 14 amino acids. The V end lost 1 base, the J end lost 10 bases, and 13 bases lay between the germline ends. The CDR3 sequence: CASSLERGPAKLFF. CDR3 nucleotides: TGTGCCAGCAGCTTAGAGCGGGGCCCTGCAAAACTGTTTTTT.

This chain connects TRBV6-1 to TRBJ1-2; the match to TRBD1 covers 7 bases. Germline V CDR1 and CDR2: MNHNS, SASEGT. V lost 2 bases, J lost 6 bases, and 3 bases stayed unmatched. This CDR3 has 13 residues. CDR3 residues: CASSELQGNGYTF. The CDR3 DNA reads as TGTGCCAGCAGTGAACTACAGGGGAATGGCTACACCTTC.

This chain joins TRBV6-2 or TRBV6-3 and TRBJ2-7, with a tentative D call TRBD1 (5 bases). There are 15 residues in the CDR3. Germline CDR1 and CDR2: MNHEY and SVGEGT. V lost 2 bases and J lost 2, with 13 bases in between. CDR3 region: CASSYDRPRTYEQYF. In DNA, the CDR3 is TGTGCCAGCAGTTACGACAGACCGCGAACCTACGAGCAGTACTTC.